This T cell receptor beta chain originates from a study of CD8+ T cells in alopecia areata (dated by TCRdb to the late 2010s). In the study overall: Treated patients were enrolled in an open-label pilot trial of oral tofacitinib, 5 to 10 mg twice daily, for moderate-to-severe alopecia areata. Tofacitinib was given for 6 to 18 months, followed by 6 months of follow-up off drug to assess delayed response and recurrence. To study T cell clonal expansion in alopecia areata, the researchers applied high-throughput TCRbeta sequencing to both the C3H/HeJ mouse model and human patients. On the human side, TCRbeta sequencing was run on scalp tissue and on sorted CD4+ and CD8+ peripheral blood T cells from healthy controls and from alopecia areata patients with either patchy or totalis/universalis disease. Tofacitinib-treated patients had biopsies at baseline and at 4 and 24 weeks of treatment, with a later scalp biopsy in several patients. Scalp clonality was compared across normal scalp (n=4), patchy alopecia areata scalp (n=8), and alopecia totalis/universalis scalp (n=8). RNA came from the PAXgene miRNA kit for fixed scalp, the miRNeasy kit for PBMCs, and the RNeasy kit for mouse skin. TCRbeta CDR3 regions were amplified by immunoSEQ multiplex PCR with 35 Vbeta forward and 13 Jbeta reverse primers. Study-wide findings and limitations: Shared TCR sequences between patients were less evident than in mice, which may be partly attributable to HLA diversity in the patient population. Higher clonality and more expanded CD8+ clones were observed in lesional scalp than in normal scalp, particularly in alopecia totalis/universalis, a finding suggestive of antigenic drive. Unlike mouse skin, where gammadelta T cells dominate, normal human skin contains resident alphabeta T cells that get sequenced too, which complicates analysis of the scalp TCR repertoire.

About this clone: Its binding antigen is unknown. Base qualities are missing; no much larger clone stands one base away.

In the paper's terms, the time point label means: baseline before oral tofacitinib. Lesional scalp punch biopsies and peripheral blood were obtained from alopecia areata patients. PBMCs were separated by density centrifugation and stained for CD3, CD4 and CD8, after which CD4+ and CD8+ T cells were sorted on a FACSAria. From a lookup of the germline V gene, CDR1 and CDR2 are SGHRS and YFSETQ. Reading from cysteine to phenylalanine, the CDR3 counts 14 amino acids. The entry retains the CDR3 DNA only, 42 bases that are in frame from base 1. V loses 5 bases at its end and J loses 5 bases; junction bases beyond the gene matches: 4. Library method: the immunoSEQ multiplex PCR assay. RNA was extracted from all samples and reverse transcribed into cDNA as template for TCR sequencing. SuperScript III was used to make first-strand cDNA, primed with a 2:1 mix of oligo-dT and random hexamers. A synthetic immune receptor repertoire was used to measure amplification bias, and any remaining bias was corrected computationally. The source study handled its data this way. Raw reads were preprocessed to remove errors, and CDR3 was defined according to IMGT conventions as the region from the conserved cysteine to phenylalanine. Clonality was computed by normalizing Shannon entropy by log2 of the number of productive unique TCRs and subtracting the result from 1. Whether each scalp clone was CD4 or CD8 was inferred by checking scalp TCRbeta sequences against the CD4 and CD8 repertoires from sorted blood. Not all clones reach the TCRdb copy of this immuneACCESS table, which keeps in-frame sequences only. Checked studies attribute under half of the gap to unresolved V genes and leave the rest unexplained. Clone size and V and J calls were adopted from that table, with D and trimming inferred from the DNA. For this sample there are some 51,000 clones; 95% to 97% appear just once. The ten largest clones represent roughly 25% of the sample.

This TCR derives from a human donor with alopecia areata. The source material was CD8+ T cells sorted from blood, sampled at week 0. The rearrangement joined TRBV5-1 to TRBJ1-6; 7 nucleotides in the junction match TRBD1. The DNA reads as follows: TGCGCCAGCAGGCACGGGACAGATAATTCACCCCTCCACTTT. Its translation is CASRHGTDNSPLHF. When the CDR3 is completed using the reference TRBV5-1 and TRBJ1-6 genes on either side, the full variable domain is KAGVTQTPRYLIKTRGQQVTLSCSPISGHRSVSWYQQTPGQGLQFLFEYFSETQRNKGNFPGRFSGRQFSNSRSEMNVSTLELGDSALYLCASRHGTDNSPLHFGNGTRLTVT.